This entry concerns a single TCR beta chain. Data came from immunoSEQ multiplex PCR; TCRdb stores just in-frame clones and leaves some out. The table has 65,000 to 85,000 clones, roughly 91% seen once. CDR1 and CDR2 from the germline V gene are SGHTA and FQGNSA. With 4 bases removed from V and 3 bases from J, the gap between germline ends came to 16 bases. This CDR3 spans 15 amino acids. These data belong to a study of blood T cell repertoires in COVID-19. Across the whole study: Sites across the United States, Italy and Spain contributed samples from acute and convalescent COVID-19.

The clonotype comes from a woman between 18 and 30 years old with acute or convalescent COVID-19. V and J are TRBV7-2 and TRBJ2-7, with D maybe TRBD1 (6 bases). The sequenced sample was peripheral blood. CDR3 coding DNA: TGTGCCAGCAGCTCACAGGGATCAAGTGTCTACGAGCAGTACTTC. This translates into CASSSQGSSVYEQYF.